This T cell receptor (beta chain) came from a study of cytotoxic CD8 clonotypes in ibrutinib-treated CLL. Sequencing used immunoSEQ multiplex PCR; TCRdb keeps in-frame clones, though not all of them. The sample contains 200,000 to 250,000 clones, around 70% of which appear only once. Of note for this clone: Its target is unknown.

Study-level points and caveats: Sustained-remission and progressing patients had unequal sampling times. Clonality increased at ibrutinib response and stayed stable in sustained remission. At progression, however, it fell back toward baseline.

V shed 0 bases, J shed 4 bases, and the junction held 11 bases outside the gene matches. The germline V gene has CDR1 GTSNPN and CDR2 SVGIG (reference sequence). The CDR3 runs to 18 residues. The clonotype comes from a human donor with chronic lymphocytic leukemia. This sample comprised PBMCs, obtained after 24 months of ibrutinib treatment. The J gene is TRBJ2-1, the V gene TRBV30; 11 positions match TRBD2. CDR3 sequence reads: CAWSVGLAGGENYNEQFF. The CDR3 nucleotides read TGTGCCTGGAGTGTTGGACTAGCGGGTGGGGAAAATTACAATGAGCAGTTCTTC.